This T cell receptor (beta chain) is drawn from a study of blood T cell repertoires in COVID-19 (dated by TCRdb to about 2020). Regarding the study in general: Collaborator samples came from the United States, Italy and Spain and covered acute and convalescent phases of COVID-19. The repertoires were made available in a free public database intended to serve as a resource for research on the immune response to SARS-CoV-2. HLA class I and class II types, where available, came from metadata supplied by the sample provider rather than from assay-based typing. The samples were drawn from the first 160 participants of the ongoing ImmuneRACE study and from over a thousand subjects provided by 6 global collaborators. Nearly every sample came with metadata listing a de-identified subject ID, COVID-19 status, age in years and sex. Deeply sampled blood TCRbeta repertoires from subjects exposed to, actively infected with, or recovered from COVID-19 were included in the dataset. The prospective study material was composed of cDNA or gDNA derived from T cells, B-cell-depleted T cells, or PBMCs. What the authors observed across the whole study: How much clinical and demographic metadata was included differed by source and by participant, and the metadata was provided uncurated.

Collaborating institutions collected whole blood in K2EDTA tubes following their own protocols. Collaborator samples were shipped for TCRbeta analysis as frozen whole blood, isolated PBMCs, or DNA extracted from either sample type. The germline V gene specifies SGHRS as CDR1 and YFSETQ as CDR2. The CDR3 sequence holds 18 residues, the cysteine and phenylalanine included. The CDR3 DNA has 54 bases and is translated from base 1. V loses 0 bases at its end and J loses 1 base; junction bases beyond the gene matches: 8. About this clone itself: The antigen it binds to is not known. No per-base quality is available; no much larger clone lies one base away.

The immunoSEQ Assay, a bias-controlled multiplex PCR, was used to amplify TCRbeta CDR3 regions from genomic DNA. The original pipeline was this. The number of nucleated cells in each sample was estimated from the amplification of reference gene primers within the assay. To quantify the absolute abundance of each unique TCRbeta CDR3 rearrangement, sequence reads were collapsed and filtered. For each sample, productive Simpson clonality was calculated by taking the square root of Simpson's diversity index across productive rearrangements. This is the immuneACCESS table as TCRdb keeps it, with only in-frame sequences that have V and J called. A part of the clones is gone; compared with another copy, unresolved V genes explain less than half, and the rest is unexplained. V and J calls and clone size are copied from that table; D and trimming were computed from the DNA. Across this sample there are roughly 10,000 clones, with about 90% seen only once. The ten biggest clones cover roughly 26% of the sample.

This chain joins TRBV5-1 to TRBJ2-3; 10 middle bases align to TRBD2. This clonotype was sampled from a man aged 30 to 45 with active or convalescent COVID-19. Sequenced sample: peripheral blood. The CDR3 has the sequence CASSLDSGGTPRTDTQYF. In nucleotides, the sequence is TGCGCCAGCAGCTTGGATAGCGGGGGGACGCCCCGCACAGATACGCAGTATTTT.